Listed here are 27 T cell receptor beta chains from one sample, sequenced in a study of Graves' ophthalmopathy and Graves' hyperthyroidism. RNA transcripts were the template, and TCR beta CDR3 regions were amplified from them. Following a first-round RT-PCR that used HTBI primers, a second-round multiplex PCR was carried out. TCRdb reprocessed the multiplex PCR reads via MiXCR and lists one record per CDR3 protein. The sample records around 1,000,000 distinct CDR3 sequences, about 36% being singletons. Material for sequencing was peripheral blood or thyroid tissue (not recorded which). These TCRs come from an adult man with Graves' hyperthyroidism.

This clonotype showed up many times. This chain connects TRBV7-9 to TRBJ1-5; D call uncertain. Trimming took off 9 bases at V and 4 bases at J, with 16 bases between the two ends. CDR3 length: 14 residues. The germline gives CDR1 SEHNR, CDR2 FQNEAQ (reference sequence). CDR3 protein: CARPLLSENQPQHF. Written as DNA, the CDR3 is TGTGCCAGACCGCTTTTGTCGGAGAATCAGCCCCAGCATTTT.

A few counts support this clonotype. This sequence joins TRBV4-3 and TRBJ1-1; 7 bases map to TRBD1. V lost 3 bases and J lost 4; bases outside the gene matches: 2. CDR1 and CDR2 from the germline V gene are LGHNA and YSLEER. This CDR3 has 13 amino acids. The CDR3 coding sequence is TGCGCCAGCAGCCATACAGGGGTCACTGAAGCTTTCTTT. This translates into CASSHTGVTEAFF.

The V call is TRBV29-1, the J call TRBJ2-7; perhaps TRBD2 as D (6 bases). Looked up from germline, CDR1 is SQVTM and CDR2 is ANQGSEA. The CDR3 has 14 amino acids. Trimming left V 0 bases short and J 11 bases short, with 20 bases between. CDR3 residues: CSVEEMGGGGRKYF. The CDR3 coding sequence is TGCAGCGTTGAAGAGATGGGGGGTGGGGGAAGAAAGTACTTC.

Remarks on this clonotype: The junction shows a germline mismatch at one end, possibly a read error. The CDR3 region is CTSTRSLANDGYTF. CDR3 bases: TGTACCAGCACCCGGTCGTTAGCTAACGATGGCTACACCTTC. The chain combines TRBV12-3 or TRBV12-4 with TRBJ1-2; D gene ambiguous. The CDR3 sequence is 14 residues long.

Note on this clonotype: A clone one base away is much larger, so this may be a read error. A read error is likely, as this CDR3 ends without the conserved phenylalanine or tryptophan. V is TRBV5-1 and J is TRBJ1-2; 10 bases line up with TRBD1. The CDR3 is made up of 15 amino acids. The V segment lost 4 bases and the J segment 8 bases; nucleotides outside the gene matches: 11. Looked up from germline, CDR1 is SGHRS and CDR2 is YFSETQ. The CDR3 DNA sequence: TGCGCCAGCAGCCAAGGGACAGGGGCTATTCACGGCTACACCTGC. Translated: CASSQGTGAIHGYTC.

This clonotype appeared many times. The chain couples TRBV10-3 to TRBJ2-5; 8 nucleotides align to TRBD2. The CDR3 is made up of 15 amino acids. The junction had 10 bases not matched to a gene; V was cut back by 5 bases and J by 5 bases. CDR1 is ENHRY, CDR2 SYGVKD, per germline. In DNA form, the CDR3 reads TGTGCCATCAGTTTGTCTCGGGGGGGATTGGAGACCCAGTACTTC. Protein sequence: CAISLSRGGLETQYF.

This clonotype came up many times. This rearrangement joins TRBV20-1 to TRBJ1-6; the D is unclear. Germline assignment: CDR1 DFQATT and CDR2 SNEGSKA (reference sequence). V lost 1 base and J lost 8, with 12 bases in between. The CDR3 totals 14 residues. The CDR3 DNA reads TGCAGTGCTAGAGTAGGTCGGCAAGATTCACCCCTCCACTTT. Translation: CSARVGRQDSPLHF.

The chain couples TRBV5-4 to TRBJ2-7; D is unresolved. V lost 0 bases and J lost 2, with 9 bases in between. CDR3 length: 14 residues. Germline CDR1 is SGHNT and CDR2 is YYREEE (reference sequence). Written as DNA, the CDR3 is TGTGCCAGCAGCTTGGGGTTCAGAACCTACGAGCAGTACTTC. Its translation is CASSLGFRTYEQYF. Variable domain in full (rest from reference TRBV5-4 and TRBJ2-7): ETGVTQSPTHLIKTRGQQVTLRCSSQSGHNTVSWYQQALGQGPQFIFQYYREEENGRGNFPPRFSGLQFPNYSSELNVNALELDDSALYLCASSLGFRTYEQYFGPGTRLTVT.

In its sample, this clonotype was seen many times. The chain links TRBV19 to TRBJ2-2; TRBD1 aligns across 8 bases. This CDR3 spans 15 amino acids. V gave up 7 bases and J gave up 5 bases; unmatched junction bases: 9. Germline assignment: CDR1 LNHDA and CDR2 SQIVND (reference sequence). CDR3 loop: CASNERTGTTGELFF. Here the CDR3 DNA reads TGTGCCAGTAACGAAAGGACAGGGACAACCGGGGAGCTGTTTTTT.

The chain employs TRBV10-3 and TRBJ2-7; TRBD1 matches at 7 bases. The trim removed 7 bases at V and 5 bases at J, leaving 14 bases unmatched. The CDR3 consists of 15 residues. Germline V gene data show CDR1 as ENHRY and CDR2 as SYGVKD. The chain's CDR3 is CAITHPWDRWNEQYF. As DNA, the CDR3 is TGTGCCATCACCCACCCCTGGGACAGATGGAACGAGCAGTACTTC.

V usage is TRBV2 and J usage is TRBJ1-1; TRBD1 might be the D (6 bases). This CDR3 spans 13 amino acids. Germline CDR1 reads SNHLY; CDR2 reads FYNNEI. V was clipped by 7 bases and J by 4 bases, with 13 bases between them. DNA of the CDR3: TGTGCCAGCAATGGGGGGCAGTTCACTGAAGCTTTCTTT. Translated: CASNGGQFTEAFF.

CDR3 in amino acids: CASSSKPPSPLHF. The CDR3 DNA sequence: TGTGCCAGCAGCTCCAAACCCCCCTCACCCCTCCACTTT. This chain links TRBV7-9 with TRBJ1-6; D unresolved. Trimming pared 4 bases from V and 10 bases from J, leaving 11 bases between. Germline CDR1 and CDR2: SEHNR and FQNEAQ (reference sequence). CDR3 length: 13 amino acids.

This clonotype was counted ten times or more. The chain links TRBV19 to TRBJ2-6; D is ambiguous. V shed 10 bases and J shed 1 base, with 8 bases lying between them. The CDR3 loop spans 13 amino acids. Per the germline V gene, CDR1 is LNHDA and CDR2 is SQIVND (reference sequence). The CDR3 here is CATQESGANVLTF. The CDR3 nucleotides are TGTGCCACCCAGGAATCTGGGGCCAACGTCCTGACTTTC.

This clonotype was picked up many times. The J gene is TRBJ2-7, the V gene TRBV10-3; D call uncertain. Trimming left V 6 bases short and J 2 bases short, with 8 bases between. CDR3 length equals 12 residues. CDR1 and CDR2 from the germline V gene are ENHRY and SYGVKD. CDR3 loop: CAIRGPTYEQYF. In DNA, the CDR3 is TGTGCCATCAGAGGGCCAACCTACGAGCAGTACTTC.

With regard to this clonotype: The junction differs from germline at one of its ends, possibly a read error. The CDR3 DNA reads TGTGCCAGCAACCAAGAATCCTCACTAGCGGGGAGCTACGAGCAGTACTTC. This encodes CASNQESSLAGSYEQYF. The chain has TRBV4-1 and TRBJ2-7, with TRBD2 matching 10 bases. Germline V gene lookup returns CDR1 MGHRA and CDR2 YSYEKL. There are 17 residues in the CDR3.

In nucleotides, the CDR3 is TGCAGCGTTGAACTTCCTTACTATGGCTACACCTTC. Encoded protein: CSVELPYYGYTF. The chain employs TRBV29-1 and TRBJ1-2, with D uncertain. V dropped 2 bases and J dropped 3 bases, with 7 bases sitting between them. This CDR3 is 12 amino acids long. Germline CDR1 is SQVTM and CDR2 is ANQGSEA.

V usage is TRBV5-1 and J usage is TRBJ1-4, with 8 bases identical to TRBD1. The CDR3 extends over 15 amino acids. V shed 3 bases and J 6 bases; nucleotides not matched to a gene: 7. Looked up from germline, CDR1 is SGHRS and CDR2 is YFSETQ. The CDR3 region has the DNA TGCGCCAGCAGCTGGACAGGGACGGCGTATGAAAAACTGTTTTTT. It codes for CASSWTGTAYEKLFF.

At least ten counts were recorded for this clonotype. The V and J genes are TRBV4-2 and TRBJ1-1; D gene unclear. The germline gives CDR1 LGHNA, CDR2 YNFKEQ. V lost 3 bases and J 5 bases, leaving 13 bases between the germline ends. This CDR3 spans 14 amino acids. CDR3 in amino acids: CASSQTAEGTEAFF. The CDR3 DNA reads as TGTGCCAGCAGCCAGACCGCGGAGGGTACTGAAGCTTTCTTT.

This clonotype was seen many times. The CDR3 loop reads CASSPPGLGETQYF. CDR3 coding DNA: TGTGCCAGCAGCCCCCCGGGTTTAGGGGAGACCCAGTACTTC. The chain employs TRBV11-2 and TRBJ2-5; the D is unclear. The germline CDR1 and CDR2 sequences are SGHAT and FQNNGV. Trimming left V 5 bases short and J 5 bases short, with 15 bases between. CDR3 length equals 14 residues.

This clonotype came up once. The chain joins TRBV27 to TRBJ2-5; TRBD2 aligns across 7 bases. V was pared by 2 bases and J by 9 bases, with 3 bases of the junction left unmatched. The CDR3 loop spans 12 amino acids. Germline V gives CDR1 MNHEY, CDR2 SMNVEV (reference sequence). The DNA for the CDR3 is TGTGCCAGCAGTTTAATGGGAGGGCCCCAGTACTTC. It encodes CASSLMGGPQYF.

As for this clonotype: A read error may explain this, as a much larger clone is one base away. This rearrangement joins TRBV7-9 to TRBJ2-7; a possible D gene is TRBD1 (5 bases). The V gene lost 1 base and the J gene lost 6 bases, with 10 bases spanning the gap. The germline V gene encodes CDR1 SEHNR and CDR2 FQNEAQ (reference sequence). CDR3 size: 13 residues. In nucleotides, the CDR3 is TGTGCCAGCAGCTTAGAGGCAGGGCGCGAGCAGTACTTC. Its protein product is CASSLEAGREQYF. Combining the CDR3 with reference TRBV7-9 and TRBJ2-7 gives the whole variable domain DTGVSQNPRHKITKRGQNVTFRCDPISEHNRLYWYRQTLGQGPEFLTYFQNEAQLEKSRLLSDRFSAERPKGSFSTLEIQRTEQGDSAMYLCASSLEAGREQYFGPGTRLTVT.

This clonotype was seen a single time. One junction end disagrees with the germline gene, perhaps due to a read error. Written as DNA, the CDR3 is TGCGCCAGCAGCCAAGGGGATCATACGCCCCTCCACTTT. Its protein is CASSQGDHTPLHF. This sequence joins TRBV7-9 and TRBJ1-6; a possible D gene is TRBD1 (5 bases). CDR1 is SEHNR, CDR2 FQNEAQ, per germline (reference sequence). The CDR3 totals 13 residues.

This clonotype has at least ten counts. This chain joins TRBV24-1 and TRBJ2-5; 8 bases agree with TRBD1. The V gene end was trimmed by 10 bases and the J gene end by 0 bases; junction bases not matched to a gene: 3. Per germline, CDR1 KGHDR and CDR2 SFDVKD. CDR3 length: 13 residues. The CDR3 bases are TGTGCCACAGGGACAGGTAACCAAGAGACCCAGTACTTC. The encoded protein is CATGTGNQETQYF.

V is TRBV2 and J is TRBJ1-5, with 12 bases aligning to TRBD1. The V gene end was trimmed by 6 bases and the J gene end by 6 bases; junction bases not matched to a gene: 9. The CDR3 is 16 amino acids. CDR1 and CDR2 from the germline V gene are SNHLY and FYNNEI. The chain's CDR3 is CASSRDRGRSLQPQHF. CDR3 nucleotide sequence: TGTGCCAGCAGCCGGGACAGGGGGCGGTCTCTTCAGCCCCAGCATTTT.

This clonotype has a count of ten or more. The rearrangement joins TRBV5-1 to TRBJ2-7, with a possible D match to TRBD2 (5 bases). The germline V and J ends were trimmed by 1 base and 8 bases, with 19 bases remaining between them. CDR3 length: 15 residues. Germline CDR1 and CDR2: SGHRS and YFSETQ. Here the CDR3 reads CASSLLSDGGYQQYF. DNA for the CDR3: TGCGCCAGCAGCTTGCTGTCGGACGGCGGGTACCAGCAGTACTTC. The full variable domain, in which reference TRBV5-1 and TRBJ2-7 provide the parts outside the CDR3, is KAGVTQTPRYLIKTRGQQVTLSCSPISGHRSVSWYQQTPGQGLQFLFEYFSETQRNKGNFPGRFSGRQFSNSRSEMNVSTLELGDSALYLCASSLLSDGGYQQYFGPGTRLTVT.

This clonotype occurred once. The chain has TRBV5-4 and TRBJ2-7; no clear D gene. V dropped 4 bases and J dropped 3 bases, with 8 bases sitting between them. Germline CDR1 SGHNT, CDR2 YYREEE (reference sequence). CDR3 length equals 12 residues. CDR3 sequence (DNA): TGTGCCAGCAGCGTCAAGTTCTACGAGCAGTACTTC. It specifies CASSVKFYEQYF.

This clonotype has only a few counts. The rearrangement joins TRBV6-5 to TRBJ1-5; D is undetermined. With 5 bases removed from V and 1 base from J, the gap between germline ends came to 9 bases. The germline V gene encodes CDR1 MNHEY and CDR2 SVGAGI. CDR3 size: 14 residues. The CDR3 sequence: CASSDKGSNQPQHF. The CDR3 nucleotides read TGTGCCAGCAGTGATAAAGGGAGCAATCAGCCCCAGCATTTT.